Reported below is one TCR beta chain. Sequencing was performed with immunoSEQ multiplex PCR; in TCRdb, only in-frame clones are kept and a portion is missing. Here the sample spans around 240,000 clones, 91% being singletons. This sample was included in a study of blood T cell repertoires in COVID-19. Study details: T cells, B-cell-depleted T cells, or PBMCs supplied cDNA or gDNA.

This CDR3 is 13 amino acids long. Germline CDR1 reads SGHRS; CDR2 reads YFSETQ. Trimming took 0 bases from V and 2 from J, leaving 5 bases between them. The gene calls are TRBV5-1 and TRBJ1-2, with D unclear. The source is a human donor in a cohort exposed to, infected with or recovered from COVID-19 (not recorded which). The donor label of this sample is uncertain. The specimen was PBMCs or T cells enriched from blood (not recorded which). CDR3 sequence: CASSLAVNYGYTF. DNA for the CDR3: TGCGCCAGCAGCTTGGCCGTAAACTATGGCTACACCTTC.